The clone carrying this T cell receptor beta chain was found many times. V lost 1 base and J 1 base, leaving 17 bases between the germline ends. Germline V gene sequence: CDR1 DFQATT, CDR2 SNEGSKA (reference sequence). The length of the CDR3 is 18 residues. The sample originates from a study of T-cell memory formation after mild COVID-19. TCRdb re-derived calls from the 5' RACE reads in MiXCR, one entry per CDR3 protein. The sample includes 50,000 or so distinct CDR3 sequences, over 8.5% of them seen just once. V and J are TRBV20-1 and TRBJ2-6; possibly TRBD2 for D (7 bases). This clonotype was obtained from an adult woman who had mild COVID-19 (a few samples of this study predate the infection). Cell type and time point are not known. The sequenced material came from PBMCs or a T cell subset sorted from them (not recorded which). The CDR3, as DNA: TGCAGTGCTAGAGCGGGGGGCAGGGATAATTCTGGGGCCAACGTCCTGACTTTC. Encoded protein: CSARAGGRDNSGANVLTF.